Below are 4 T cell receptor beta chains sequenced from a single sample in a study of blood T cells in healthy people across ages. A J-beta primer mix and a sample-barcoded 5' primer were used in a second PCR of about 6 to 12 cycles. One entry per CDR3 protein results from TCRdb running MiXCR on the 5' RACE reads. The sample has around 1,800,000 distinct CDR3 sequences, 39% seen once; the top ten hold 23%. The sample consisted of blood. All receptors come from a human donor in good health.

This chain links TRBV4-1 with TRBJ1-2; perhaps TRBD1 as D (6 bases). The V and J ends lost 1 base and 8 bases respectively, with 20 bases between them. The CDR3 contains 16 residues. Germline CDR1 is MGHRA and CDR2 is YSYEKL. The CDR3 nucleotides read TGCGCCAGCAGCCAAGGGTGGGCCGGGGACACGGAAGGCTACACCTTC. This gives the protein CASSQGWAGDTEGYTF.

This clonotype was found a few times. The CDR3 loop reads CSVSSGGTAKNIQYF. The CDR3 nucleotides are TGCAGCGTGTCTAGCGGGGGGACGGCCAAAAACATTCAGTACTTC. The rearrangement links TRBV29-1 to TRBJ2-4; 11 bases match TRBD2. The CDR3 extends over 15 amino acids. Germline V gene lookup returns CDR1 SQVTM and CDR2 ANQGSEA. Trimming took 6 bases from V and 1 from J; bases not matched to a gene: 5.

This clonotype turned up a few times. CDR3 sequence reads: CASSLDSLGQIDEAFF. CDR3 in DNA: TGTGCCAGCAGTTTGGATTCCCTGGGACAGATAGATGAAGCTTTCTTT. V gene TRBV12-3 or TRBV12-4 combines with J gene TRBJ1-1; 7 positions match TRBD1. This CDR3 has 16 amino acids. The V and J ends lost 3 bases and 7 bases, in that order; junction bases with no gene match: 14.

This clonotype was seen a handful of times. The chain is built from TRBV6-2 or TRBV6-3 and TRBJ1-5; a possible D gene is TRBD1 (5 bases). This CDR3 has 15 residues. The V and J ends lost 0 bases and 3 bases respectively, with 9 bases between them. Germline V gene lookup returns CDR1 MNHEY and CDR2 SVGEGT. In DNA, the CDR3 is TGTGCCAGCAGTTACTCGGGACGACCCAATCAGCCCCAGCATTTT. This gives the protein CASSYSGRPNQPQHF.